The present T cell receptor beta chain was sequenced within a study of T cells after yellow fever vaccination. Study-wide background: In the case of low-cell-number fractions, SMART-Seq v4 Ultra Low Input was used for preparation.

In the case of this clonotype: Its cognate antigen is unknown.

As TCR cDNA was made by 5'RACE template switching, a universal primer site and UMIs were added. TCRdb reprocessed the 5' RACE reads with MiXCR, giving one entry per CDR3 protein. Of 300,000 to 350,000 distinct CDR3 sequences listed, 3.5% to 5% are singletons. Trimming removed 7 bases at V and 1 base at J, with 13 bases between. The CDR3 extends over 14 amino acids. Study-level findings and limits: A minor fraction of clonotypes spanned both CD4 and CD8 compartments.

The specimen was PBMCs, collected 15 days after the yellow fever booster vaccination. The gene calls are TRBV12-3 or TRBV12-4 and TRBJ1-1; tentative D call: TRBD1 (6 bases). The clonotype was recovered from a man between 18 and 29 years old who received the YFV17D yellow fever vaccine. The DNA for the CDR3 is TGTGCCAGCAATTTGCAGGGGCCGAACACTGAAGCTTTCTTT. Protein: CASNLQGPNTEAFF.